The 32 T cell receptor beta chains given below trace back to one sample, sequenced in a study of OX40 agonist ivuxolimab in advanced cancers. Produced via immunoSEQ multiplex PCR; TCRdb's table is partial and in-frame only. The sample records around 140,000 clones, 90% to 95% being singletons. The material was CD4+ or CD8+ T cells sorted from blood, obtained in a trial of the OX40 agonist ivuxolimab. These receptors originate from an adult with an advanced solid tumor such as melanoma, head and neck, liver or kidney cancer.

The rearrangement links TRBV28 to TRBJ1-5; D is unresolved. The CDR3 runs to 15 residues. Germline loops: CDR1 MDHEN, CDR2 SYDVKM. V shed 5 bases and J shed 7 bases, with 18 bases lying between them. CDR3 sequence reads: CASSSVRGPWQPQHF. The CDR3 DNA sequence: TGTGCCAGCAGTAGCGTCCGGGGTCCTTGGCAGCCCCAGCATTTT.

This clone was counted once. The chain has TRBV7-2 and TRBJ2-5; tentatively, D is TRBD1 or TRBD2 (7 bases each). V lost 7 bases and J lost 3, with 21 bases in between. This CDR3 is 16 amino acids long. Germline V CDR1 and CDR2: SGHTA, FQGNSA. CDR3: CASKGGTAGFKETQYF. DNA for the CDR3: TGTGCCAGCAAGGGGGGGACAGCGGGTTTTAAAGAGACCCAGTACTTC.

The chain has TRBV18 and TRBJ1-1, with 10 bases that match TRBD1. V dropped 0 bases and J dropped 8; count of bases not matched to a gene: 6. The CDR3 contains 15 residues. Germline V gene sequence: CDR1 KGHSH, CDR2 LQKENI. The DNA of the CDR3 is TGTGCCAGCTCACCACCGACAGGGGGCTTGAGGGAAGCTTTCTTT. Protein sequence: CASSPPTGGLREAFF.

This clone occurred once. The chain combines TRBV12-5 with TRBJ1-1; no firm D call. Looked up from germline, CDR1 is LGHNT and CDR2 is FRNRAP. The CDR3 sequence is 13 residues long. Trimming removed 2 bases from V and 6 bases from J, with 10 bases in between. Here the CDR3 reads CASGLRGFSEAFF. The CDR3 DNA sequence: TGTGCTAGTGGTTTGCGAGGGTTTTCTGAAGCTTTCTTT.

This clone was counted a single time. The rearrangement uses TRBV5-4 and TRBJ1-4, with a possible D match to TRBD1 (6 bases). The CDR3 runs 14 residues. Per germline, CDR1 SGHNT and CDR2 YYREEE (reference sequence). V lost 3 bases and J 3 bases, leaving 9 bases between the germline ends. Here the CDR3 DNA reads TGTGCCAGCAGCTACAGGGCTCCTAATGAAAAACTGTTTTTT. Translating gives CASSYRAPNEKLFF.

J is TRBJ1-2 and V is TRBV7-2; no firm D call. The V end was cut by 6 bases, the J end by 4 bases, with 12 bases between. CDR3 length: 13 residues. Germline V gene sequence: CDR1 SGHTA, CDR2 FQGNSA. The CDR3, as DNA: TGTGCCAGCAGATTGGACGGCTCCTATGGCTACACCTTC. Its translation is CASRLDGSYGYTF.

The rearrangement links TRBV5-4 to TRBJ1-5, with a tentative D call TRBD1 (5 bases). Germline V gene lookup returns CDR1 SGHNT and CDR2 YYREEE (reference sequence). The CDR3 runs to 14 residues. The V gene lost 3 bases and the J gene lost 6 bases, with 13 bases spanning the gap. CDR3 nucleotide sequence: TGTGCCAGCAGCTCGGAGGGGCCGGGTCAGCCCCAGCATTTT. Encoded protein: CASSSEGPGQPQHF. Drawing the rest from reference TRBV5-4 and TRBJ1-5, the complete variable domain is ETGVTQSPTHLIKTRGQQVTLRCSSQSGHNTVSWYQQALGQGPQFIFQYYREEENGRGNFPPRFSGLQFPNYSSELNVNALELDDSALYLCASSSEGPGQPQHFGDGTRLSIL.

V and J are TRBV10-1 and TRBJ1-2; D is undetermined. V was clipped by 6 bases and J by 4 bases, with 9 bases between them. The CDR3 loop spans 12 amino acids. CDR1 WNHNN and CDR2 SYGVQD come from the germline V gene (reference sequence). CDR3 sequence reads: CASRPRVYGYTF. CDR3 nucleotide sequence: TGCGCCAGCAGGCCGCGGGTCTATGGCTACACCTTC.

The chain has TRBV12-5 and TRBJ1-4, with TRBD1 matching over 7 bases. Germline V CDR1 and CDR2: LGHNT, FRNRAP. This CDR3 is built from 15 residues. Trimming took 5 bases from V and 3 from J; bases not matched to a gene: 6. This chain's CDR3 is CASGPTGAPNEKLFF. The CDR3 coding sequence is TGTGCTAGTGGTCCCACAGGGGCCCCTAATGAAAAACTGTTTTTT. The full variable domain, its missing parts supplied by reference TRBV12-5 and TRBJ1-4, is DARVTQTPRHKVTEMGQEVTMRCQPILGHNTVFWYRQTMMQGLELLAYFRNRAPLDDSGMPKDRFSAEMPDATLATLKIQPSEPRDSAVYFCASGPTGAPNEKLFFGSGTQLSVL.

The CDR3 bases are TGTGCCAGCAGCCGGGAATGGCGAGAGACCCAGTACTTC. It specifies CASSREWRETQYF. The V and J genes are TRBV7-2 and TRBJ2-5, with D maybe TRBD2 (5 bases). Germline lookup yields CDR1 SGHTA and CDR2 FQGNSA. V was shortened by 5 bases and J by 4 bases, with 11 bases between the two germline ends. The CDR3 is 13 residues long. The full variable domain, in which reference TRBV7-2 and TRBJ2-5 provide the parts outside the CDR3, is GAGVSQSPSNKVTEKGKDVELRCDPISGHTALYWYRQSLGQGLEFLIYFQGNSAPDKSGLPSDRFSAERTGGSVSTLTIQRTQQEDSAVYLCASSREWRETQYFGPGTRLLVL.

This chain connects TRBV7-2 to TRBJ1-1, with D unclear. The germline V gene has CDR1 SGHTA and CDR2 FQGNSA. V lost 5 bases, J lost 0 bases, and 13 bases lay in between. The CDR3 has 15 residues. In DNA, the CDR3 is TGTGCCAGCAGCCAGACGGACGATTTGAACACTGAAGCTTTCTTT. This sequence encodes CASSQTDDLNTEAFF.

The J gene is TRBJ2-5, the V gene TRBV28, with TRBD2 matching 11 bases. Trimming at V came to 6 bases and at J to 3 bases, leaving 9 bases not matched to a gene. The CDR3 contains 16 residues. The germline V gene has CDR1 MDHEN and CDR2 SYDVKM. The CDR3 DNA sequence: TGTGCCAGCAGCCCGGCGGAACTAGCGGGAGAAGAGACCCAGTACTTC. Amino acid sequence: CASSPAELAGEETQYF.

The V call is TRBV18, the J call TRBJ1-5; no definite D call. Trimming shortened V by 1 base and J by 1 base, and 8 bases separated the two germline ends. Germline V CDR1 and CDR2: KGHSH, LQKENI. The CDR3 totals 15 residues. CDR3 in amino acids: CASSPQEGSNQPQHF. The CDR3 DNA reads as TGTGCCAGCTCACCACAAGAGGGAAGCAATCAGCCCCAGCATTTT.

Here the CDR3 reads CASSLGGAKNIQYF. CDR3 in DNA: TGTGCCAGCAGTTTAGGGGGGGCCAAAAACATTCAGTACTTC. The chain is built from TRBV27 and TRBJ2-4; perhaps TRBD2 as D (6 bases). V lost 2 bases and J 1 base, leaving 6 bases between the germline ends. The V gene's germline CDR1 is MNHEY and CDR2 SMNVEV (reference sequence). The CDR3 sequence is 14 residues long.

The rearrangement links TRBV27 to TRBJ2-1; 7 positions agree with TRBD2. In germline, CDR1 is MNHEY, CDR2 SMNVEV (reference sequence). Trimming at V came to 8 bases and at J to 5 bases, leaving 24 bases not matched to a gene. CDR3 length equals 19 residues. CDR3 region: CASSRWGGRLLNWDNEQFF. The CDR3 nucleotides are TGTGCCAGCTCCCGATGGGGGGGTCGTTTGTTGAATTGGGACAATGAGCAGTTCTTC.

This chain connects TRBV15 to TRBJ2-7, with D tentatively TRBD1 (5 bases). CDR1 and CDR2 (germline): LNHNV, YYDKDF (reference sequence). V lost 0 bases and J 0 bases, leaving 12 bases between the germline ends. The CDR3 loop spans 16 amino acids. This chain's CDR3 is CATSRDLQVPSYEQYF. In nucleotides, the CDR3 is TGTGCCACCAGCAGAGATTTACAGGTGCCCTCCTACGAGCAGTACTTC.

This clone showed up just once. The V and J genes are TRBV9 and TRBJ2-2; a possible D gene is TRBD2 (6 bases). V lost 0 bases to trimming and J lost 0 bases, with 6 bases between them. Germline V gene lookup returns CDR1 SGDLS and CDR2 YYNGEE. The CDR3 sequence is 15 residues long. CDR3 in DNA: TGTGCCAGCAGCGTAGCGGGAGCGAACACCGGGGAGCTGTTTTTT. This encodes CASSVAGANTGELFF.

V usage is TRBV27 and J usage is TRBJ2-3, with D unclear. V was cut by 3 bases and J by 2 bases, with 6 bases left in between. Germline V CDR1 and CDR2: MNHEY, SMNVEV (reference sequence). The CDR3 is made up of 13 amino acids. DNA of the CDR3: TGTGCCAGCAGTTTGTACAACACAGATACGCAGTATTTT. It codes for CASSLYNTDTQYF.

The rearrangement joins TRBV29-1 to TRBJ2-3, with 14 bases that match TRBD2. V shed 6 bases and J 1 base; nucleotides not matched to a gene: 6. Per germline, CDR1 SQVTM and CDR2 ANQGSEA. CDR3 length: 16 amino acids. In nucleotides, the CDR3 is TGCAGCGTCAAGGGACTAGCGGGGGCCCGCACAGATACGCAGTATTTT. Its protein product is CSVKGLAGARTDTQYF.

The rearrangement joins TRBV2 to TRBJ1-2; 11 bases are shared with TRBD1. Per the germline V gene, CDR1 is SNHLY and CDR2 is FYNNEI. The CDR3 runs 14 residues. After removal of 9 bases from V and 8 bases from J, the junction contained 11 bases not matched to a gene. CDR3 residues: CARRDRGTGGGYTF. The CDR3 DNA is TGTGCCAGGAGGGACAGGGGGACGGGAGGCGGCTACACCTTC.

V is TRBV4-3 and J is TRBJ2-1; D gene uncertain. CDR1 LGHNA and CDR2 YSLEER come from the germline V gene. V was pared by 1 base and J by 0 bases, with 7 bases between. The CDR3 extends over 15 amino acids. The CDR3 loop reads CASSQGDVSYNEQFF. The DNA for the CDR3 is TGCGCCAGCAGCCAAGGGGATGTCTCCTACAATGAGCAGTTCTTC.

The genes are TRBV18 and TRBJ2-1; TRBD2 matches at 12 bases. V lost 3 bases, J lost 5 bases, and 5 bases stayed unmatched. CDR3 length: 16 amino acids. Germline CDR1 KGHSH, CDR2 LQKENI. DNA for the CDR3: TGTGCCAGCTCACCCCAACTAGCGGGGGGCCACAATGAGCAGTTCTTC. It encodes CASSPQLAGGHNEQFF.

The rearrangement joins TRBV6-1 to TRBJ1-5, with TRBD1 as a possible D gene (5 bases). V lost 3 bases and J 5 bases, leaving 11 bases between the germline ends. CDR1 and CDR2 from the germline V gene are MNHNS and SASEGT. CDR3 length: 14 amino acids. The DNA of the CDR3 is TGTGCCAGCAGTGACCGGGGCGCCTATCAGCCCCAGCATTTT. Translation: CASSDRGAYQPQHF.

The gene calls are TRBV19 and TRBJ2-5; tentatively, D is TRBD1 or TRBD2 (5 bases each). Germline V lookup: CDR1 LNHDA, CDR2 SQIVND (reference sequence). Trimming took 4 bases from V and 3 from J, leaving 12 bases between them. The CDR3 has 14 amino acids. CDR3 loop: CASSRAGGKETQYF. The CDR3 region has the DNA TGTGCCAGTAGTAGGGCTGGGGGTAAAGAGACCCAGTACTTC. Drawing the rest from reference TRBV19 and TRBJ2-5, the complete variable domain is DGGITQSPKYLFRKEGQNVTLSCEQNLNHDAMYWYRQDPGQGLRLIYYSQIVNDFQKGDIAEGYSVSREKKESFPLTVTSAQKNPTAFYLCASSRAGGKETQYFGPGTRLLVL.

This clone has only one observation. The V and J genes are TRBV7-9 and TRBJ1-3, with D uncertain. The CDR3 totals 15 residues. Germline V gene lookup returns CDR1 SEHNR and CDR2 FQNEAQ (reference sequence). V gave up 4 bases and J gave up 7 bases, with 17 bases separating them. The CDR3 nucleotides are TGTGCCAGCAGCTGGGCTGAAACATCGTTGAACACCATATATTTT. As protein: CASSWAETSLNTIYF.

The V gene is TRBV5-6, the J gene TRBJ1-2; TRBD1 matches at 9 bases. The germline V gene encodes CDR1 SGHDT and CDR2 YYEEEE. The CDR3 length is 14 residues. V gave up 5 bases and J gave up 0 bases; unmatched junction bases: 2. CDR3: CASRGQGANYGYTF. As DNA, the CDR3 is TGTGCCAGCAGGGGACAGGGAGCTAACTATGGCTACACCTTC.

The chain links TRBV10-1 to TRBJ2-7, with no clear D. Germline V gene data show CDR1 as WNHNN and CDR2 as SYGVQD (reference sequence). The CDR3 runs to 15 residues. V shed 2 bases and J shed 1 base, with 12 bases lying between them. The CDR3 nucleotides read TGCGCCAGCAGTGAGGGGAAATCGTGGTCCTACGAGCAGTACTTC. Protein product: CASSEGKSWSYEQYF.

This rearrangement joins TRBV29-1 to TRBJ2-1; D possibly corresponds to TRBD1 (6 bases). The ends were cut back, 2 bases at V and 0 bases at J, with 8 bases in the middle. Germline V lookup: CDR1 SQVTM, CDR2 ANQGSEA. The CDR3 length is 14 residues. The CDR3 coding sequence is TGCAGCGTTGAAAGGGGGAGCTCCTACAATGAGCAGTTCTTC. It encodes CSVERGSSYNEQFF.

This chain joins TRBV11-2 and TRBJ1-5; D is uncertain. Germline values: CDR1 SGHAT, CDR2 FQNNGV. V lost 3 bases and J 7 bases, leaving 10 bases between the germline ends. The CDR3 covers 13 residues. In DNA form, the CDR3 reads TGTGCCAGCAGCTTTAGCCTGGAGCAGCCCCAGCATTTT. The encoded protein is CASSFSLEQPQHF.

The V and J genes are TRBV19 and TRBJ1-2; D unclear. Per germline, CDR1 LNHDA and CDR2 SQIVND (reference sequence). The length of the CDR3 is 13 residues. Trimming removed 5 bases from V and 2 bases from J, with 9 bases in between. The CDR3 loop is CASSGLGNYGYTF. CDR3 DNA: TGTGCCAGTAGTGGGTTAGGGAACTATGGCTACACCTTC.

V gene TRBV2 combines with J gene TRBJ2-6; the D is unclear. Deletions cut 7 bases from V and 0 bases from J, with 4 bases between. The CDR3 is 13 residues long. Germline CDR1 and CDR2: SNHLY and FYNNEI. CDR3 protein: CASTRSGANVLTF. In DNA, the CDR3 is TGTGCCAGCACCCGCTCTGGGGCCAACGTCCTGACTTTC.

This chain joins TRBV21-1 and TRBJ1-6. TRBV21-1 is assigned pseudogene status. The CDR3 has 17 residues. CDR3 bases: TGTGCCAGCAGTATCCCTTCAGGGAGCTCCTATAATTCACCCCTCCACTTT. This gives the protein CASSIPSGSSYNSPLHF.